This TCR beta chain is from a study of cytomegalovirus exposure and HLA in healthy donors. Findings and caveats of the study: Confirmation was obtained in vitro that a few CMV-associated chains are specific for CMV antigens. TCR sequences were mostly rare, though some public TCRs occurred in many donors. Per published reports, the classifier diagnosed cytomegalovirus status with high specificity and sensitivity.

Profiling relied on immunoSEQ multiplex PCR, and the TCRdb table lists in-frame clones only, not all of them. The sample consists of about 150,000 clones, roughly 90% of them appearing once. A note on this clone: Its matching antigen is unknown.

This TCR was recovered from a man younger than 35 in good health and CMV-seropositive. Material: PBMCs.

CDR3 amino acids: CASSLGAGTRGGEQYF. The CDR3 DNA follows: TGTGCCAGCAGCTTAGGCGCGGGGACTAGGGGCGGGGAGCAGTACTTC. This chain links TRBV7-2 with TRBJ2-7; 8 bases align to TRBD2. The CDR3 totals 16 residues. Per germline, CDR1 SGHTA and CDR2 FQGNSA. The V and J ends lost 1 base and 7 bases, in that order; junction bases with no gene match: 12.